These 2 T cell receptor beta chains originate from one sample sequenced in a study of CD8+ T cells in alopecia areata. Treatment given: oral pan-JAK inhibitor, 5-10 mg twice daily. After isolation, RNA underwent reverse transcription to generate cDNA as the sequencing template. Data came from immunoSEQ multiplex PCR; TCRdb stores just in-frame clones and leaves some out. The data show approximately 210,000 clones, with around 66% seen just once and more than 1% held by the top ten. The input for sequencing was CD4+ T cells sorted from blood, taken between weeks 44 and 45, from a patient treated with tofacitinib. The receptors originated from a human donor with alopecia areata.

The chain couples TRBV30 to TRBJ2-2; tentatively, D is TRBD1 (6 bases). Trimming removed 1 base from V and 6 bases from J, with 15 bases in between. Per the germline V gene, CDR1 is GTSNPN and CDR2 is SVGIG (reference sequence). The CDR3 covers 15 residues. The CDR3 DNA follows: TGTGCCTGGAGTGCCTTGAGTGGGGGCCCCGGGGAGCTGTTTTTT. Its protein is CAWSALSGGPGELFF.

The CDR3 DNA follows: TGTGCCAGTAGTCTACAACTAGACACCGGGGAGCTGTTTTTT. Its translation is CASSLQLDTGELFF. V usage is TRBV19 and J usage is TRBJ2-2, with D possibly matching TRBD2 (5 bases). The germline V and J ends were trimmed by 5 bases and 3 bases, with 10 bases remaining between them. Germline CDR1 and CDR2: LNHDA and SQIVND (reference sequence). CDR3 length equals 14 residues.